The 20 T cell receptor beta chains given below trace back to one sample, sequenced in a study of T cell responses to AZD1222 COVID-19 vaccine. Generated by immunoSEQ multiplex PCR, the TCRdb table keeps only in-frame clones and is missing some. The data hold 170,000 or so clones, with roughly 93% observed a single time. The sample here was peripheral blood, taken on day 0 of AZD1222 vaccination. The receptors shown here come from an adult in good health.

This clone was counted only a few times. The rearrangement joins TRBV9 to TRBJ2-2; 7 bases line up with TRBD1. V was clipped by 4 bases and J by 3 bases; unmatched bases: 3. Germline lookup yields CDR1 SGDLS and CDR2 YYNGEE. There are 14 residues in the CDR3. CDR3 coding DNA: TGTGCCAGCAGCTTGGGACAGTACACCGGGGAGCTGTTTTTT. It translates to CASSLGQYTGELFF.

For the CDR3, the DNA is TGTGCCAGCAGAATGCAGTCGCAGGAGCAGTACTTC. It translates to CASRMQSQEQYF. V gene TRBV2 combines with J gene TRBJ2-7; no clear D gene. The length of the CDR3 is 12 residues. Trimming shortened V by 6 bases and J by 7 bases, and 13 bases separated the two germline ends. Germline V gene lookup returns CDR1 SNHLY and CDR2 FYNNEI.

This clone appeared a few times. The chain links TRBV29-1 to TRBJ1-1; unclear D gene. CDR3 length: 13 residues. CDR1 is SQVTM and CDR2 is ANQGSEA in the germline V gene. Trimming cost V 5 bases and J 0 bases, with 10 bases left between them. Written as DNA, the CDR3 is TGCAGCGTTCGAGGGATCCTGAACACTGAAGCTTTCTTT. This codes for CSVRGILNTEAFF.

The chain has TRBV28 and TRBJ2-3; perhaps TRBD2 as D (6 bases). The CDR3 contains 17 residues. Looked up from germline, CDR1 is MDHEN and CDR2 is SYDVKM. The ends were cut back, 4 bases at V and 2 bases at J, with 19 bases in the middle. The CDR3 protein is CASSSPGLRGITDTQYF. In DNA form, the CDR3 reads TGTGCCAGCAGTTCCCCGGGGTTGCGGGGAATCACAGATACGCAGTATTTT. Together with reference TRBV28 and TRBJ2-3, the CDR3 gives the full variable domain: DVKVTQSSRYLVKRTGEKVFLECVQDMDHENMFWYRQDPGLGLRLIYFSYDVKMKEKGDIPEGYSVSREKKERFSLILESASTNQTSMYLCASSSPGLRGITDTQYFGPGTRLTVL.

This rearrangement joins TRBV27 to TRBJ1-1, with 7 bases aligning to TRBD1. Germline V gene lookup returns CDR1 MNHEY and CDR2 SMNVEV (reference sequence). The CDR3 is 15 residues long. Germline trimming cut 2 bases from V and 0 bases from J; bases unmatched to any gene: 3. Here the CDR3 DNA reads TGTGCCAGCAGTTTAAAGACAGGGATGAACACTGAAGCTTTCTTT. Its translation is CASSLKTGMNTEAFF.

The CDR3 DNA sequence: TGTGCCAGCAGCTTACGCACTGAGGGGAACTATGGCTACACCTTC. Its protein product is CASSLRTEGNYGYTF. The chain carries TRBV7-2 and TRBJ1-2; possibly TRBD1 for D (5 bases). This CDR3 is built from 15 residues. V was trimmed by 2 bases and J by 2 bases, leaving 12 bases between them. CDR1 is SGHTA, CDR2 FQGNSA, per germline.

The V call is TRBV3-1 (or the pseudogene TRBV3-2), the J call TRBJ2-1; TRBD2 matches at 14 bases. The CDR3 runs 16 residues. V was pared by 5 bases and J by 8 bases, with 8 bases of the junction left unmatched. Germline CDR1 and CDR2: LGHDT and YNNKEL (reference sequence). This CDR3 reads CASSSLGLAGGHEQFF. In nucleotides, the CDR3 is TGTGCCAGCAGCTCACTAGGACTAGCGGGGGGACATGAGCAGTTCTTC.

The rearrangement uses TRBV30 and TRBJ1-2; D uncertain. The CDR3 totals 12 residues. Looked up from germline, CDR1 is GTSNPN and CDR2 is SVGIG (reference sequence). V gave up 5 bases and J gave up 8 bases, with 15 bases separating them. The CDR3, as DNA: TGTGCCTGGGGTAGGTTGGTCGGCGGCTACACCTTC. Amino acid sequence: CAWGRLVGGYTF.

J is TRBJ1-1 and V is TRBV6-1; D call uncertain. The ends were cut back, 1 base at V and 6 bases at J, with 3 bases in the middle. Germline values: CDR1 MNHNS, CDR2 SASEGT. The CDR3 totals 11 residues. The chain's CDR3 is CASSEVPEAFF. Written as DNA, the CDR3 is TGTGCCAGCAGTGAAGTTCCTGAAGCTTTCTTT.

This clone came up once. The V gene is TRBV7-8, the J gene TRBJ2-2; D gene ambiguous. V was cut by 3 bases and J by 2 bases, with 13 bases left in between. The CDR3 runs to 16 residues. Germline V gives CDR1 SGHVS, CDR2 FQNEAQ. Here the CDR3 reads CASSLESLVNTGELFF. The CDR3 nucleotides read TGTGCCAGCAGCTTGGAAAGCTTAGTAAACACCGGGGAGCTGTTTTTT.

This clone has just one count. This chain links TRBV18 with TRBJ1-3; tentatively, D is TRBD1 (5 bases). V lost 0 bases and J lost 0, with 18 bases in between. The CDR3 length is 19 residues. Germline V gene data show CDR1 as KGHSH and CDR2 as LQKENI. This CDR3 reads CASSPPAAGQTFSGNTIYF. The CDR3 nucleotides read TGTGCCAGCTCACCACCGGCGGCAGGGCAGACTTTCTCTGGAAACACCATATATTTT.

V gene TRBV6-1 combines with J gene TRBJ2-3; D is perhaps TRBD2 (6 bases). The germline V gene encodes CDR1 MNHNS and CDR2 SASEGT. This CDR3 is built from 17 residues. The V and J ends lost 3 bases and 2 bases respectively, with 18 bases between them. The CDR3 spells CASSDIPPAGNTDTQYF. Here the CDR3 DNA reads TGTGCCAGCAGTGATATCCCCCCAGCGGGCAACACAGATACGCAGTATTTT.

V gene TRBV2 combines with J gene TRBJ2-7; D is ambiguous. Germline assignment: CDR1 SNHLY and CDR2 FYNNEI. CDR3 length: 13 amino acids. V was clipped by 2 bases and J by 2 bases, with 7 bases between them. CDR3: CASSEIGPYEQYF. The CDR3 DNA sequence: TGTGCCAGCAGTGAAATTGGTCCCTACGAGCAGTACTTC.

The count of this clone is one. The genes are TRBV6-5 and TRBJ2-7, with TRBD1 matching 8 bases. The V segment lost 7 bases and the J segment 4 bases; nucleotides outside the gene matches: 6. Germline V lookup: CDR1 MNHEY, CDR2 SVGAGI. The CDR3 sequence is 13 residues long. CDR3 DNA: TGTGCCAGCATAGGACAGGGCGTTTACGAGCAGTACTTC. This sequence encodes CASIGQGVYEQYF.

The V call is TRBV18, the J call TRBJ1-6; 10 bases are shared with TRBD1. V was clipped by 3 bases and J by 7 bases; unmatched bases: 6. Looked up from germline, CDR1 is KGHSH and CDR2 is LQKENI. CDR3 size: 16 residues. CDR3 loop: CASSPRRGQGNSPLHF. The CDR3 DNA is TGTGCCAGCTCACCGAGGCGGGGACAGGGGAATTCACCCCTCCACTTT.

This clone was counted once. V gene TRBV10-1 combines with J gene TRBJ1-1; D not resolved. Trimming took off 0 bases at V and 2 bases at J, with 13 bases between the two ends. The CDR3 loop spans 16 amino acids. Germline loops: CDR1 WNHNN, CDR2 SYGVQD (reference sequence). In nucleotides, the CDR3 is TGCGCCAGCAGTGAGTCGACTTTAGCAATAAACACTGAAGCTTTCTTT. It specifies CASSESTLAINTEAFF.

The V gene is TRBV5-1, the J gene TRBJ2-5; 9 nucleotides match TRBD1. The CDR3 consists of 16 residues. CDR1 SGHRS and CDR2 YFSETQ come from the germline V gene. After removal of 4 bases from V and 0 bases from J, the junction contained 7 bases not matched to a gene. The CDR3 nucleotides read TGCGCCAGCAGCCAACCCGACAGGGGGGACCAAGAGACCCAGTACTTC. Encoded protein: CASSQPDRGDQETQYF.

The rearrangement uses TRBV7-6 and TRBJ2-3; 14 nucleotides match TRBD2. With 4 bases clipped from V and 0 bases from J, the junction kept 6 bases outside the gene matches. CDR3 length: 18 amino acids. Germline V gene data show CDR1 as SGHVS and CDR2 as FNYEAQ. CDR3 DNA sequence: TGTGCCAGCAGCTCCCCGACTAGCGGGGGGGGGAGCACAGATACGCAGTATTTT. As protein: CASSSPTSGGGSTDTQYF.

V gene TRBV3-1 (or the pseudogene TRBV3-2) combines with J gene TRBJ2-7; 7 positions agree with TRBD1. CDR1 is LGHDT, CDR2 YNNKEL, per germline (reference sequence). CDR3 length: 14 residues. The J segment lost 1 base and the V segment lost 7 bases, leaving 7 bases of the junction unmatched. The chain's CDR3 is CASTAGGTSYEQYF. CDR3 nucleotide sequence: TGTGCCAGCACCGCAGGGGGAACATCCTACGAGCAGTACTTC.

The rearrangement uses TRBV11-3 and TRBJ2-7; D uncertain. This CDR3 is 13 amino acids long. V lost 5 bases and J 6 bases, leaving 14 bases between the germline ends. From germline, CDR1 is SGHNT and CDR2 YENEEA. Written as DNA, the CDR3 is TGTGCCAGCAGCCCCAACCCCCTTCTCGAGCAGTACTTC. It codes for CASSPNPLLEQYF.